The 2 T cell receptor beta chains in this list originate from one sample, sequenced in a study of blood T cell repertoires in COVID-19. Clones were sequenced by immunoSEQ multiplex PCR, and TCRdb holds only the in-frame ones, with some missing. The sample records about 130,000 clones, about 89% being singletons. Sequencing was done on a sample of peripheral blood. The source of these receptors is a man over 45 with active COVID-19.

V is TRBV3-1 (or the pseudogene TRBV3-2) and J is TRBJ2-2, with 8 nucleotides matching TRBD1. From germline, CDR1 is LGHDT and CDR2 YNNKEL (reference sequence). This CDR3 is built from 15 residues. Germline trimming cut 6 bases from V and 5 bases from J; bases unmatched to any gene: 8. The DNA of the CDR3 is TGTGCCAGCAGTTTCGCAGGGGGCCAGACCGGGGAGCTGTTTTTT. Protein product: CASSFAGGQTGELFF.

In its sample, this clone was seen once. CDR3: CASSSPLVRENTEAFF. Written as DNA, the CDR3 is TGTGCCAGCAGCTCGCCTTTAGTCAGGGAAAACACTGAAGCTTTCTTT. This rearrangement joins TRBV11-2 to TRBJ1-1; maybe TRBD1 (5 bases). V gave up 4 bases and J gave up 2 bases, with 17 bases separating them. Looked up from germline, CDR1 is SGHAT and CDR2 is FQNNGV. The CDR3 runs to 16 residues.